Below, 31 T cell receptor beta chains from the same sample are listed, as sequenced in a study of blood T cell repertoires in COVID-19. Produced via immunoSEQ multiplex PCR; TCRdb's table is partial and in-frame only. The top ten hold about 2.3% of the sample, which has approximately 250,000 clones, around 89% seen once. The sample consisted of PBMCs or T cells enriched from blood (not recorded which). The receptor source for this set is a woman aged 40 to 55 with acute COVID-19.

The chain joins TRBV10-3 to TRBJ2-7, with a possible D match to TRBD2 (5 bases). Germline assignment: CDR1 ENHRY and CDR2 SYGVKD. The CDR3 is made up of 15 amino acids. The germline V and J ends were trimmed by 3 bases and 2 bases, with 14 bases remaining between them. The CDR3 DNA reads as TGTGCCATCAGTGATCCCCAGACGGGGACCTACGAGCAGTACTTC. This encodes CAISDPQTGTYEQYF.

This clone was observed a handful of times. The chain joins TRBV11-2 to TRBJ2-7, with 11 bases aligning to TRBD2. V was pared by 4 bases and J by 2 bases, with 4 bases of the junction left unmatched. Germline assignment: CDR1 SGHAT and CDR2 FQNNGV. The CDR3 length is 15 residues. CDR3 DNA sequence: TGTGCCAGCAGCTCGACTAGCGGGGTTGCCTACGAGCAGTACTTC. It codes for CASSSTSGVAYEQYF.

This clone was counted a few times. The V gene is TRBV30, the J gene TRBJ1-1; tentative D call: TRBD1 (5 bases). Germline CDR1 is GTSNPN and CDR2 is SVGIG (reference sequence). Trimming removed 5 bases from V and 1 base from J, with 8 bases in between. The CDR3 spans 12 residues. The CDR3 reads CAWGHRNTEAFF. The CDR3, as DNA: TGTGCCTGGGGACACCGGAACACTGAAGCTTTCTTT.

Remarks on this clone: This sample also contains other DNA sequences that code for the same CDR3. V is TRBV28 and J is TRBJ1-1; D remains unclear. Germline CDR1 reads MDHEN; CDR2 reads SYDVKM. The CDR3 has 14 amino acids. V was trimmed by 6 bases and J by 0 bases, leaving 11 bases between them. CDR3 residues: CASSLTGLNTEAFF. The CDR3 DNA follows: TGTGCCAGCAGCCTAACGGGGTTGAACACTGAAGCTTTCTTT.

Here the CDR3 reads CSASTRDRGWVDSPLHF. Here the CDR3 DNA reads TGCAGTGCTAGTACCCGGGACAGGGGGTGGGTGGATTCACCCCTCCACTTT. The J gene is TRBJ1-6, the V gene TRBV20-1, with TRBD1 matching 11 bases. This CDR3 is built from 17 residues. In germline, CDR1 is DFQATT, CDR2 SNEGSKA (reference sequence). V trimming: 3 bases; J trimming: 8 bases; junction bases outside the gene matches: 12.

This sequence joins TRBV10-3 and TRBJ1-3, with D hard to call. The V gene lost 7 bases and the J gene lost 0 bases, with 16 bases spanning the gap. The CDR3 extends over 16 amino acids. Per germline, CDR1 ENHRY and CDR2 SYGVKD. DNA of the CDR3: TGTGCCATCACCGAGGTCGCAGAGACCTCTGGAAACACCATATATTTT. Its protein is CAITEVAETSGNTIYF.

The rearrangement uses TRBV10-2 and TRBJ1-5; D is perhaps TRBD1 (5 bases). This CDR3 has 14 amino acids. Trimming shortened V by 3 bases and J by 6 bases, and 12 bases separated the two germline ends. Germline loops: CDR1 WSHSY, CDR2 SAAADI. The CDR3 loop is CASSETGLSQPQHF. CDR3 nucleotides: TGCGCCAGCAGTGAAACAGGTCTCAGTCAGCCCCAGCATTTT.

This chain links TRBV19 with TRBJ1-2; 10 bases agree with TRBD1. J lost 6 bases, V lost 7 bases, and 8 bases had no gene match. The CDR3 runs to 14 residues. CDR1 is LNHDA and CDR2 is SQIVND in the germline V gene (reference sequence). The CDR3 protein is CASNSDRGPDGYTF. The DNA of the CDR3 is TGTGCCAGTAACTCTGACAGGGGGCCGGATGGCTACACCTTC.

As DNA, the CDR3 is TGTGCCAGCAGCTTAGGCGTCCAGGGAAGCGCTGAAGCTTTCTTT. It is translated as CASSLGVQGSAEAFF. V and J are TRBV13 and TRBJ1-1, with a possible D match to TRBD1 (5 bases). Deletions cut 0 bases from V and 6 bases from J, with 14 bases between. This CDR3 is built from 15 residues. CDR1 and CDR2 (germline): PRHDT, FYEKMQ (reference sequence).

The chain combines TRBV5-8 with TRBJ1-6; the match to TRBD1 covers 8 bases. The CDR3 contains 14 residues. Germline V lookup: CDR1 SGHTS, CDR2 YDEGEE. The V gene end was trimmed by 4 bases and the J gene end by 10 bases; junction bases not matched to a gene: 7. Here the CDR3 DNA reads TGTGCCAGCAGCCCCCGGACAGGGAGATCACCCCTCCACTTT. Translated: CASSPRTGRSPLHF.

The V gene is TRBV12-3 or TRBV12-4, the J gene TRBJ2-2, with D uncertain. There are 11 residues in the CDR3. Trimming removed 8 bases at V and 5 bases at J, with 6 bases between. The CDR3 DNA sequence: TGTGCCAGCGTTCAGACCGGGGAGCTGTTTTTT. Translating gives CASVQTGELFF.

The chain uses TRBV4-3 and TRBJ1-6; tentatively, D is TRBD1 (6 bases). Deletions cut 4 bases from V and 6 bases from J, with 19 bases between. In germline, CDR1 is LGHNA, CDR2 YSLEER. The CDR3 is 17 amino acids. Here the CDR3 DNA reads TGCGCCAGCAGCCCAAACCGGGGGGGCGCGGGTAATTCACCCCTCCACTTT. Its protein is CASSPNRGGAGNSPLHF.

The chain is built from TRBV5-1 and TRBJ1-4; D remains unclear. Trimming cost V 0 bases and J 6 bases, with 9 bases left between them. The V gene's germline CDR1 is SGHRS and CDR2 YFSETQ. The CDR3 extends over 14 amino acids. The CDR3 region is CASSLAGIDEKLFF. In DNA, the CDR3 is TGCGCCAGCAGCTTGGCCGGGATTGATGAAAAACTGTTTTTT.

The CDR3 loop reads CASSGLGSETQYF. For the CDR3, the DNA is TGCGCCAGCAGCGGACTAGGGTCAGAGACCCAGTACTTC. The chain recombines TRBV5-1 with TRBJ2-5, with TRBD2 identical over 7 bases. This CDR3 comprises 13 residues. Germline V CDR1 and CDR2: SGHRS, YFSETQ. The V gene end was trimmed by 4 bases and the J gene end by 4 bases; junction bases not matched to a gene: 4. The full variable domain, its missing parts supplied by reference TRBV5-1 and TRBJ2-5, is KAGVTQTPRYLIKTRGQQVTLSCSPISGHRSVSWYQQTPGQGLQFLFEYFSETQRNKGNFPGRFSGRQFSNSRSEMNVSTLELGDSALYLCASSGLGSETQYFGPGTRLLVL.

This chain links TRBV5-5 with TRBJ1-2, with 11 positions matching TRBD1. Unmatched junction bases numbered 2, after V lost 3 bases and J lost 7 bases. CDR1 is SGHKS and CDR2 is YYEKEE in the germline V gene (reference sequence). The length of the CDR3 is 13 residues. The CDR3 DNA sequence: TGTGCCAGCAGCTCCGGACAGGGGGCTGGCTACACCTTC. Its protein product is CASSSGQGAGYTF.

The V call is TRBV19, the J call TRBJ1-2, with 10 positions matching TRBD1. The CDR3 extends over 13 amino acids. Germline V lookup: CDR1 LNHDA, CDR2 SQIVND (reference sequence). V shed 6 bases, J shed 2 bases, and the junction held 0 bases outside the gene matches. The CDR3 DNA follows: TGTGCCAGTAGGGGACAGGGGAACTATGGCTACACCTTC. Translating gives CASRGQGNYGYTF.

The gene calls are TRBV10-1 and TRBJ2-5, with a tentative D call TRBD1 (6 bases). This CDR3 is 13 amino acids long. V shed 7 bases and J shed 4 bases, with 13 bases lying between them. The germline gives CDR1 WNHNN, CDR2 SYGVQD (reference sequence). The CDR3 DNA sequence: TGCGCCAGCAATCACAGGGTGGGAGAGACCCAGTACTTC. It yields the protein CASNHRVGETQYF.

CDR3 residues: CASSLSRSGYEQYF. Here the CDR3 DNA reads TGTGCCAGCAGCTTAAGCCGCTCAGGCTACGAGCAGTACTTC. The rearrangement uses TRBV11-2 and TRBJ2-7; D not resolved. The CDR3 is 14 residues long. Deletions cut 2 bases from V and 3 bases from J, with 11 bases between. Germline-derived CDR1 and CDR2 are SGHAT and FQNNGV. Full variable domain (missing parts from reference TRBV11-2 and TRBJ2-7): EAGVAQSPRYKIIEKRQSVAFWCNPISGHATLYWYQQILGQGPKLLIQFQNNGVVDDSQLPKDRFSAERLKGVDSTLKIQPAKLEDSAVYLCASSLSRSGYEQYFGPGTRLTVT.

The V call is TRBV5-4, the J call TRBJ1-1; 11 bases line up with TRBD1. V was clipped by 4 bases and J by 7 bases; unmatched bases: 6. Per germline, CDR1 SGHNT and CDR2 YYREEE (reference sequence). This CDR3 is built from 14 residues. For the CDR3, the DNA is TGTGCCAGCAGCCAAGGACAGGGGGCCGTTGAAGCTTTCTTT. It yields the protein CASSQGQGAVEAFF.

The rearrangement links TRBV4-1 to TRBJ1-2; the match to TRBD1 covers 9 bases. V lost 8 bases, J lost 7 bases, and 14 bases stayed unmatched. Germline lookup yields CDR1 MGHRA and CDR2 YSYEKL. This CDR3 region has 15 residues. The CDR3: CASGEQGASFGGYTF. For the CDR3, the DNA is TGCGCCAGCGGAGAACAGGGGGCGAGCTTCGGTGGCTACACCTTC.

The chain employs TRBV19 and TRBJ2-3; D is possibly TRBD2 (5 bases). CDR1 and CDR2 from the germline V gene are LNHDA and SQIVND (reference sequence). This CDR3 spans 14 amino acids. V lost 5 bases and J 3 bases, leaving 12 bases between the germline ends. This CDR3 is CASSPRLTTDTQYF. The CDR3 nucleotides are TGTGCCAGTAGTCCCCGACTAACGACAGATACGCAGTATTTT.

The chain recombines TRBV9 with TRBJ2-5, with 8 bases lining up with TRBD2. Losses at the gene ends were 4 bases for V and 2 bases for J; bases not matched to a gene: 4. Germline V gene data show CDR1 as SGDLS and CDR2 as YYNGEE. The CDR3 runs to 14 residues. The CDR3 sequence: CASSTSGFQETQYF. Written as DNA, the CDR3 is TGTGCCAGCAGCACTAGCGGATTTCAAGAGACCCAGTACTTC. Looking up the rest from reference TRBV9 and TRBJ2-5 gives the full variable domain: DSGVTQTPKHLITATGQRVTLRCSPRSGDLSVYWYQQSLDQGLQFLIQYYNGEERAKGNILERFSAQQFPDLHSELNLSSLELGDSALYFCASSTSGFQETQYFGPGTRLLVL.

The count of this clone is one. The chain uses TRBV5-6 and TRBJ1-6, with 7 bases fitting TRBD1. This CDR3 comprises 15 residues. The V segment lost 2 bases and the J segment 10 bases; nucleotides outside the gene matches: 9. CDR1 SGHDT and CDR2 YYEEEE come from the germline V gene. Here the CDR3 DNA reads TGTGCCAGCAGCTTAGGGACAGTCGTAGGATCACCCCTCCACTTT. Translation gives CASSLGTVVGSPLHF.

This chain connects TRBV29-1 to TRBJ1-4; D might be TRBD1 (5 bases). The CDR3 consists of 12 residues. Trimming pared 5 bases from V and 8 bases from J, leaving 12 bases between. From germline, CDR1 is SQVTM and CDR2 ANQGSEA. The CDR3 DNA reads TGCAGCGTTTCAGGGATAGACGAAAAACTGTTTTTT. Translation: CSVSGIDEKLFF.

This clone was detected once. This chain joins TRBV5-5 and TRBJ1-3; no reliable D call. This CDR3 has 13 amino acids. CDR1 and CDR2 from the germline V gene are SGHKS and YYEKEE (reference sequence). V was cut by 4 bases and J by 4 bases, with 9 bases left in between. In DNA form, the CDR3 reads TGTGCCAGCAGCCCGGGATCGGGAAACACCATATATTTT. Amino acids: CASSPGSGNTIYF.

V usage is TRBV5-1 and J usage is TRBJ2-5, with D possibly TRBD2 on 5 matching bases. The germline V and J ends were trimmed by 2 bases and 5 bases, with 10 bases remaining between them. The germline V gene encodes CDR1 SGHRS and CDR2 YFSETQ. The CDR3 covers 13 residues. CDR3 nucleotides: TGCGCCAGCAGCTTCCGGGGATGGGAGACCCAGTACTTC. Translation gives CASSFRGWETQYF.

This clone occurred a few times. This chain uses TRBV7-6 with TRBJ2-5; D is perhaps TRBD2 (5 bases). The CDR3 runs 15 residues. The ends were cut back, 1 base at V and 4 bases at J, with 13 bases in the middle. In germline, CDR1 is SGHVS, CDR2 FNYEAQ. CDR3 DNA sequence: TGTGCCAGCAGCTTAGGGTCGGGCGGGCCAGAGACCCAGTACTTC. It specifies CASSLGSGGPETQYF.

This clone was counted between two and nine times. The CDR3 region is CASSLSGTGSSYEQYV. CDR3 in DNA: TGTGCCAGCAGCTTGTCCGGGACTGGGAGCTCCTACGAGCAGTACGTC. This chain connects TRBV7-8 to TRBJ2-7; weak D call: TRBD2 (6 bases). The germline CDR1 and CDR2 sequences are SGHVS and FQNEAQ. This CDR3 spans 16 amino acids. The germline V and J ends were trimmed by 3 bases and 0 bases, with 15 bases remaining between them.

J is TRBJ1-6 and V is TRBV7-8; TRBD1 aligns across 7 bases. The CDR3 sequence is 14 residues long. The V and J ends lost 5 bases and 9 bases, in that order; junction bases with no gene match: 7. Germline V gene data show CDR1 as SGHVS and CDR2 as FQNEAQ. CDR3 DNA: TGTGCCAGCAGCCGAGGGGGCTCGATTTCACCCCTCCACTTT. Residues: CASSRGGSISPLHF.

The CDR3, as DNA: TGTGCCACCAGTGACCAGGGAGGACAGCCCCAGCATTTT. Encoded protein: CATSDQGGQPQHF. The V gene is TRBV24-1, the J gene TRBJ1-5; D is perhaps TRBD1 (5 bases). V lost 4 bases, J lost 7 bases, and 10 bases lay in between. This CDR3 has 13 amino acids. The germline V gene has CDR1 KGHDR and CDR2 SFDVKD.

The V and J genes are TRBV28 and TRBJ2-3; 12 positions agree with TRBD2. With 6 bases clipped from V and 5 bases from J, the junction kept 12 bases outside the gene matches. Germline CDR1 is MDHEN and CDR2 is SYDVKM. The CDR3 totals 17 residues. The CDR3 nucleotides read TGTGCCAGCAGGATTTCAGGACTAGCGGGGTCGCGAGATACGCAGTATTTT. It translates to CASRISGLAGSRDTQYF.